Shown below are 25 T cell receptor beta chains from a single sample sequenced in a study of regulatory T cells in long-lasting Graves disease. Building the TCR beta libraries relied on iRepertoire HTBI primers, and CDR3 regions underwent Arm-PCR. One entry per CDR3 protein, called by TCRdb with MiXCR from the multiplex PCR reads. The sample has 400,000 to 500,000 distinct CDR3 sequences, about a sixth seen once. The time point here: newly diagnosed GD, antithyroid drugs for less than 3 months. After RNA was extracted from PBMCs, the TCR library was made from it. These data were likewise used in another study, on T cells in Graves' hyperthyroidism and ophthalmopathy.

Here the sequenced sample was peripheral blood mononuclear cells (PBMCs), taken at new diagnosis, from a patient treated with antithyroid drugs. All receptors derive from a woman in her 30s with Graves disease.

This clonotype was observed many times. V usage is TRBV20-1 and J usage is TRBJ1-5; 7 nucleotides agree with TRBD1. The CDR3 totals 13 residues. The V gene end was trimmed by 2 bases and the J gene end by 7 bases; junction bases not matched to a gene: 5. The germline gives CDR1 DFQATT, CDR2 SNEGSKA (reference sequence). CDR3 loop: CSARQGVRQPQHF. CDR3 sequence (DNA): TGCAGTGCTAGACAGGGGGTCAGGCAGCCCCAGCATTTT.

This clonotype has a count of ten or more. This rearrangement joins TRBV7-3 to TRBJ2-1; 8 bases align to TRBD1. This CDR3 spans 14 amino acids. Looked up from germline, CDR1 is SGHTA and CDR2 is FQGTGA. V was clipped by 2 bases and J by 4 bases; unmatched bases: 1. For the CDR3, the DNA is TGTGCCAGCAGCTTACAGGGGGCTTACAATGAGCAGTTCTTC. It encodes CASSLQGAYNEQFF.

This clonotype came up a few times. V gene TRBV19 combines with J gene TRBJ2-1; TRBD2 aligns across 10 bases. Trimming cost V 5 bases and J 2 bases; bases outside gene matches: 6. The CDR3 has 16 amino acids. The germline V gene encodes CDR1 LNHDA and CDR2 SQIVND (reference sequence). The CDR3 sequence: CASSRTSGGAYNEQFF. The CDR3 nucleotides read TGTGCCAGTAGTCGGACTAGCGGAGGGGCCTACAATGAGCAGTTCTTC.

This clonotype was observed at least ten times. The chain combines TRBV7-8 with TRBJ2-1; D is possibly TRBD1 or TRBD2 (5 bases each). The V gene lost 5 bases and the J gene lost 5 bases, with 10 bases spanning the gap. The CDR3 has 13 residues. From germline, CDR1 is SGHVS and CDR2 FQNEAQ. The CDR3: CASSRRTNNEQFF. The CDR3, as DNA: TGTGCCAGCAGCCGGAGGACAAACAATGAGCAGTTCTTC.

This chain joins TRBV10-3 and TRBJ2-7; tentatively, D is TRBD2 (5 bases). The CDR3 totals 13 residues. Germline loops: CDR1 ENHRY, CDR2 SYGVKD. The V end lost 3 bases, the J end lost 6 bases, and 12 bases lay between the germline ends. CDR3 sequence reads: CAISETSGVEQYF. DNA of the CDR3: TGTGCCATCAGTGAAACATCCGGGGTCGAGCAGTACTTC.

Of note for this clonotype: The conserved final phenylalanine or tryptophan is absent from the CDR3, which likely points to a read error. The chain joins TRBV29-1 to TRBJ1-2, with 11 nucleotides matching TRBD1. Looked up from germline, CDR1 is SQVTM and CDR2 is ANQGSEA. V lost 6 bases, J lost 5 bases, and 8 bases stayed unmatched. This CDR3 is 14 amino acids long. The CDR3 sequence: CSVDRGLPPYGYTS. In nucleotides, the CDR3 is TGCAGCGTGGACAGGGGGCTCCCGCCATATGGCTACACCTCC.

The gene calls are TRBV11-2 and TRBJ2-1; 8 bases match TRBD1. The V and J ends lost 3 bases and 6 bases, in that order; junction bases with no gene match: 7. CDR3 length: 15 amino acids. In germline, CDR1 is SGHAT, CDR2 FQNNGV. Here the CDR3 DNA reads TGTGCCAGCAGCTTGGGTCGGACAGGGCGCAATGAGCAGTTCTTC. This translates into CASSLGRTGRNEQFF.

This clonotype has at least ten counts. The chain uses TRBV13 and TRBJ2-7; D uncertain. Germline V lookup: CDR1 PRHDT, CDR2 FYEKMQ (reference sequence). This CDR3 region has 11 residues. V lost 6 bases and J lost 2, with 5 bases in between. CDR3 bases: TGTGCCAGCAGTAAGGCCTACGAGCAGTACTTC. This gives the protein CASSKAYEQYF.

This clonotype has a handful of counts. The chain uses TRBV18 and TRBJ2-3; 13 nucleotides align to TRBD2. The germline gives CDR1 KGHSH, CDR2 LQKENI. The CDR3 has 18 residues. The trim removed 3 bases at V and 4 bases at J, leaving 10 bases unmatched. The CDR3: CASSPVGLAGEWADTQYF. The CDR3 bases are TGTGCCAGCTCACCGGTCGGACTAGCGGGAGAGTGGGCAGATACGCAGTATTTT.

The chain combines TRBV6-2 or TRBV6-3 with TRBJ2-2, with D perhaps TRBD1 (6 bases). This CDR3 has 17 residues. Trimming removed 7 bases from V and 0 bases from J, with 18 bases in between. Germline V CDR1 and CDR2: MNHEY, SVGEGT. CDR3 sequence: CASTPMGATSNTGELFF. The CDR3 nucleotides are TGTGCCAGCACCCCTATGGGGGCGACTTCGAACACCGGGGAGCTGTTTTTT.

The chain carries TRBV6-2 or TRBV6-3 and TRBJ1-2; 7 positions agree with TRBD1. The V gene end was trimmed by 4 bases and the J gene end by 7 bases; junction bases not matched to a gene: 6. CDR3 length: 13 residues. Germline CDR1 is MNHEY and CDR2 is SVGEGT. The CDR3: CASSLTGMRGYTF. CDR3 sequence (DNA): TGTGCCAGCAGTTTGACAGGGATGCGTGGCTACACCTTC.

This clonotype occurred many times. The chain recombines TRBV10-3 with TRBJ2-7; D is tentatively TRBD1 or TRBD2 (6 bases each). Trimming removed 8 bases from V and 5 bases from J, with 13 bases in between. CDR1 ENHRY and CDR2 SYGVKD come from the germline V gene. This CDR3 is 12 amino acids long. The CDR3 coding sequence is TGTGCCATCGCCATCGGGGGCGACGAGCAGTACTTC. Its translation: CAIAIGGDEQYF.

The chain combines TRBV5-1 with TRBJ2-3, with TRBD2 matching over 11 bases. Germline trimming cut 6 bases from V and 6 bases from J; bases unmatched to any gene: 12. CDR1 and CDR2 (germline): SGHRS, YFSETQ. The CDR3 extends over 16 amino acids. The CDR3: CASKTSGGPNHDTQYF. CDR3 in DNA: TGCGCCAGCAAAACTAGCGGGGGCCCCAATCACGATACGCAGTATTTT.

This clonotype was found many times. The chain has TRBV5-5 and TRBJ1-1; D gene unclear. Trimming shortened V by 2 bases and J by 0 bases, and 8 bases separated the two germline ends. CDR3 length: 14 residues. Germline loops: CDR1 SGHKS, CDR2 YYEKEE (reference sequence). The CDR3 region is CASSFSEMNTEAFF. CDR3 nucleotides: TGTGCCAGCAGCTTTTCGGAGATGAACACTGAAGCTTTCTTT.

This clonotype has a count of ten or more. The chain uses TRBV12-3 or TRBV12-4 and TRBJ2-3; 8 bases match TRBD2. The CDR3 is 15 amino acids. Trimming removed 5 bases from V and 4 bases from J; junction bases left unmatched: 8. CDR3 coding DNA: TGTGCCAGCAGTCCAGCCGGACTAGCCGCAGATACGCAGTATTTT. Its translation is CASSPAGLAADTQYF.

There are many counts of this clonotype. The chain couples TRBV27 to TRBJ2-1, with 7 positions matching TRBD1. V shed 0 bases and J 8 bases; nucleotides not matched to a gene: 4. CDR3 length: 14 amino acids. The germline V gene encodes CDR1 MNHEY and CDR2 SMNVEV (reference sequence). Written as DNA, the CDR3 is TGTGCCAGCAGTTTATCGCAGGGGGTGGATGAGCAGTTCTTC. Protein product: CASSLSQGVDEQFF.

This clonotype was detected many times. The V and J genes are TRBV5-5 and TRBJ2-1; TRBD2 is a possible D gene (5 bases). Germline values: CDR1 SGHKS, CDR2 YYEKEE (reference sequence). The V and J ends lost 2 bases and 0 bases respectively, with 9 bases between them. The CDR3 spans 15 residues. The CDR3 DNA is TGTGCCAGCAGCTTCCCCCGGGACTCCTACAATGAGCAGTTCTTC. This codes for CASSFPRDSYNEQFF.

This clonotype was detected many times. The chain combines TRBV7-2 with TRBJ2-3; 11 nucleotides agree with TRBD2. Germline assignment: CDR1 SGHTA and CDR2 FQGNSA. The CDR3 totals 16 residues. With 5 bases clipped from V and 5 bases from J, the junction kept 9 bases outside the gene matches. The CDR3 region has the DNA TGTGCCAGCAGCATGACTAGCGGGATTGGTGGAGATACGCAGTATTTT. As protein: CASSMTSGIGGDTQYF. The full variable domain, in which reference TRBV7-2 and TRBJ2-3 provide the parts outside the CDR3, is GAGVSQSPSNKVTEKGKDVELRCDPISGHTALYWYRQSLGQGLEFLIYFQGNSAPDKSGLPSDRFSAERTGGSVSTLTIQRTQQEDSAVYLCASSMTSGIGGDTQYFGPGTRLTVL.

This clonotype was observed at least ten times. J is TRBJ2-7 and V is TRBV7-2; D might be TRBD1 or TRBD2, each matching 5 bases. The ends were cut back, 5 bases at V and 5 bases at J, with 16 bases in the middle. Germline V CDR1 and CDR2: SGHTA, FQGNSA. The CDR3 has 14 amino acids. The CDR3 nucleotides read TGTGCCAGCAGCGTTGGGGGATCGGCCCACGAGCAGTACTTC. The encoded protein is CASSVGGSAHEQYF.

This clonotype turned up a few times. This may arise from a read error, as a much more abundant clone is one base away. V gene TRBV7-8 combines with J gene TRBJ2-1; 10 positions match TRBD2. The J call is uncertain, as TRBJ2-7 better fits the DNA end. The CDR3 totals 15 residues. Germline lookup yields CDR1 SGHVS and CDR2 FQNEAQ. The CDR3 here is CASSTYLAGDLEQYF. The DNA for the CDR3 is TGTGCCAGCAGCACCTATCTAGCGGGAGATCTTGAGCAGTACTTC.

This clonotype has at least ten counts. The CDR3 here is CASSFDRGRDYGYTF. The CDR3 nucleotides read TGTGCCAGCAGTTTTGACAGGGGGCGCGACTATGGCTACACCTTC. V is TRBV28 and J is TRBJ1-2; 10 bases are shared with TRBD1. The CDR3 runs to 15 residues. The V gene end was trimmed by 3 bases and the J gene end by 3 bases; junction bases not matched to a gene: 4. Germline assignment: CDR1 MDHEN and CDR2 SYDVKM.

About this clonotype itself: A junction boundary mismatches the germline segment, possibly from a read error. V usage is TRBV7-3 and J usage is TRBJ2-1, with 10 nucleotides matching TRBD2. CDR3 size: 16 residues. CDR1 and CDR2 from the germline V gene are SGHTA and FQGTGA. CDR3 protein: CASSSGLAGAHNEQLF. CDR3 DNA: TGTGCCAGCAGCTCCGGGCTAGCGGGAGCCCACAATGAGCAGCTCTTC.

Comments on this clonotype: Sequence at one end of the junction differs from germline and may be a read error. V usage is TRBV7-7 and J usage is TRBJ2-2; possibly TRBD1 or TRBD2 for D (5 bases each). CDR3 length equals 14 residues. Germline V gene lookup returns CDR1 SSHAT and CDR2 FNYEAQ (reference sequence). CDR3 amino acids: CASSPGRGTGELFF. DNA of the CDR3: TGTGCTAGCAGCCCGGGACGGGGCACCGGGGAGCTGTTTTTT.

Ten or more counts support this clonotype. The chain uses TRBV20-1 and TRBJ1-5; D perhaps matches TRBD1 (5 bases). There are 15 residues in the CDR3. Germline CDR1 and CDR2: DFQATT and SNEGSKA (reference sequence). V lost 3 bases, J lost 1 base, and 13 bases lay in between. The CDR3, as DNA: TGCAGTGCTAGCCGGGACCTAGGAAGCAATCAGCCCCAGCATTTT. Its protein product is CSASRDLGSNQPQHF.

The table lists this clonotype with many counts. The chain has TRBV27 and TRBJ1-3; 7 bases line up with TRBD1. The germline V gene has CDR1 MNHEY and CDR2 SMNVEV (reference sequence). The CDR3 extends over 15 amino acids. The trim removed 2 bases at V and 3 bases at J, leaving 4 bases unmatched. The CDR3, as DNA: TGTGCCAGCAGTTTAACGACAGGGTTTGGAAACACCATATATTTT. It codes for CASSLTTGFGNTIYF.